Below, 32 T cell receptor beta chains from the same sample are listed, as sequenced in a study of CD8 T cells in Susac syndrome. Random hexamers were used to reverse transcribe the RNA input (about 0.45 to 1 ug). TCRdb ran MiXCR on the immunoSEQ multiplex PCR reads and lists one entry per CDR3 protein. The sample comprises 150,000 to 200,000 distinct CDR3 sequences, roughly 92% of which are singletons, and 0.12% rests with the top ten. The sequenced sample consisted of CD4+ T cells from PBMCs. These receptors were collected from a human donor with Susac syndrome.

This rearrangement joins TRBV3-1 to TRBJ2-7; 8 bases are a match to TRBD2. After removal of 4 bases from V and 4 bases from J, the junction contained 3 bases not matched to a gene. Per the germline V gene, CDR1 is LGHDT and CDR2 is YNNKEL (reference sequence). The CDR3 spans 13 residues. CDR3: CASSRTSWYEQYF. For the CDR3, the DNA is TGTGCCAGCAGCCGGACTAGCTGGTACGAGCAGTACTTC.

This sequence joins TRBV2 and TRBJ2-7; 7 nucleotides line up with TRBD1. The germline V gene has CDR1 SNHLY and CDR2 FYNNEI. The CDR3 length is 13 residues. The junction had 11 bases not matched to a gene; V was cut back by 4 bases and J by 11 bases. The CDR3 region has the DNA TGTGCCAGCAGTGTTAGGGGACAGATCGATGAGTACTTC. It translates to CASSVRGQIDEYF.

This clonotype was seen more than once but under ten times. This chain joins TRBV6-1 and TRBJ2-3; no clear D. The CDR3 covers 12 residues. Per germline, CDR1 MNHNS and CDR2 SASEGT. The V gene lost 2 bases and the J gene lost 3 bases, with 3 bases spanning the gap. The CDR3 coding sequence is TGTGCCAGCAGTGAACCTACAGATACGCAGTATTTT. It encodes CASSEPTDTQYF.

V gene TRBV6-5 combines with J gene TRBJ1-4; D gene unclear. Germline V CDR1 and CDR2: MNHEY, SVGAGI. V was cut by 2 bases and J by 8 bases, with 9 bases left in between. The CDR3 runs to 13 residues. Written as DNA, the CDR3 is TGTGCCAGCAGTTACACGCGTAACGAAAAACTGTTTTTT. Protein: CASSYTRNEKLFF.

The DNA of the CDR3 is TGTGCCTGGAGTGAGGGCAGGGGGGGCGAAAAACTGTTTTTT. Its translation is CAWSEGRGGEKLFF. The chain has TRBV30 and TRBJ1-4; TRBD1 matches at 7 bases. V dropped 1 base and J dropped 8; count of bases not matched to a gene: 7. The CDR3 contains 14 residues. Germline V gives CDR1 GTSNPN, CDR2 SVGIG (reference sequence).

The chain uses TRBV7-9 and TRBJ2-3; 7 positions match TRBD1. Germline V gives CDR1 SEHNR, CDR2 FQNEAQ (reference sequence). This CDR3 region has 15 residues. V lost 9 bases and J lost 3; bases outside the gene matches: 12. The CDR3 loop reads CASNPTGTWTDTQYF. The CDR3 nucleotides read TGTGCCAGTAACCCGACAGGGACCTGGACAGATACGCAGTATTTT.

This clonotype was seen once. The rearrangement links TRBV29-1 to TRBJ2-3; TRBD1 aligns across 9 bases. The CDR3 totals 15 residues. V lost 0 bases, J lost 1 base, and 2 bases stayed unmatched. The germline gives CDR1 SQVTM, CDR2 ANQGSEA. The CDR3 spells CSVEDRQGGTDTQYF. In DNA, the CDR3 is TGCAGCGTTGAAGATAGACAGGGGGGCACAGATACGCAGTATTTT.

Here the CDR3 reads CSALEQGKAQHF. The CDR3 DNA sequence: TGCAGCGCCTTAGAACAGGGGAAGGCCCAGCATTTT. This chain links TRBV20-1 with TRBJ1-5, with 7 positions matching TRBD1. The CDR3 contains 12 residues. Germline CDR1 DFQATT, CDR2 SNEGSKA (reference sequence).

The J gene is TRBJ1-2, the V gene TRBV10-3; 8 bases are a match to TRBD1. CDR3 length: 15 residues. Germline V gives CDR1 ENHRY, CDR2 SYGVKD. Trimming took 0 bases from V and 5 from J; bases not matched to a gene: 5. CDR3 protein: CAISESAGTGYGYTF. The CDR3 bases are TGTGCCATCAGTGAGTCTGCGGGGACAGGTTATGGCTACACCTTC.

This clonotype occurred once. This sequence joins TRBV5-1 and TRBJ2-2, with D possibly being TRBD1 (6 bases). The CDR3 length is 15 residues. Looked up from germline, CDR1 is SGHRS and CDR2 is YFSETQ. With 5 bases removed from V and 2 bases from J, the gap between germline ends came to 13 bases. The CDR3 is CASRAGTLNTGELFF. The CDR3 DNA sequence: TGCGCCAGCAGGGCCGGGACATTAAACACCGGGGAGCTGTTTTTT.

This chain uses TRBV7-8 with TRBJ1-2; D may be TRBD1 (6 bases). Trimming took off 6 bases at V and 7 bases at J, with 12 bases between the two ends. The germline CDR1 and CDR2 sequences are SGHVS and FQNEAQ. The length of the CDR3 is 12 residues. CDR3: CASSPQGGGYTF. The CDR3 DNA follows: TGTGCCAGCAGTCCACAGGGTGGTGGCTACACCTTC.

The rearrangement links TRBV6-1 to TRBJ1-6; tentative D call: TRBD1 (6 bases). Germline V lookup: CDR1 MNHNS, CDR2 SASEGT. Deletions cut 7 bases from V and 0 bases from J, with 13 bases between. The CDR3 sequence is 16 residues long. The CDR3 DNA reads as TGTGCCAGCACCTTGGGGGCGAGCTCCTATAATTCACCCCTCCACTTT. This translates into CASTLGASSYNSPLHF.

This clonotype has only one observation. The rearrangement links TRBV30 to TRBJ1-2; 8 bases align to TRBD1. The CDR3 spans 12 residues. V shed 4 bases and J 5 bases; nucleotides not matched to a gene: 3. Germline CDR1 reads GTSNPN; CDR2 reads SVGIG (reference sequence). The CDR3 DNA is TGTGCCTGGACAGGGGGCTGGTATGGCTACACCTTC. Amino acids: CAWTGGWYGYTF.

CDR3 sequence (DNA): TGTGCCAGCAGTTATGACAGGGTCGGCGGGAATGAGCAGTTCTTC. This sequence encodes CASSYDRVGGNEQFF. V usage is TRBV3-1 and J usage is TRBJ2-1, with TRBD1 matching over 7 bases. The CDR3 consists of 15 residues. Germline lookup yields CDR1 LGHDT and CDR2 YNNKEL (reference sequence). The J segment lost 7 bases and the V segment lost 6 bases, leaving 12 bases of the junction unmatched.

This clonotype turned up a few times. The chain carries TRBV19 and TRBJ2-2; D ambiguous. The ends were cut back, 5 bases at V and 5 bases at J, with 9 bases in the middle. This CDR3 comprises 13 residues. Per germline, CDR1 LNHDA and CDR2 SQIVND (reference sequence). The DNA of the CDR3 is TGTGCCAGTAGTCCCCCATCAACCGGGGAGCTGTTTTTT. This codes for CASSPPSTGELFF.

The J gene is TRBJ1-2, the V gene TRBV20-1; possible D gene TRBD1, 6 bases. CDR1 DFQATT and CDR2 SNEGSKA come from the germline V gene (reference sequence). The CDR3 totals 16 residues. Trimming stripped 0 bases from V and 2 bases from J, with 16 bases between. CDR3 sequence (DNA): TGCAGTGCTAGAGATGCAGCCCAAGGGACAAACTATGGCTACACCTTC. Translation gives CSARDAAQGTNYGYTF.

The V gene is TRBV27, the J gene TRBJ2-7; 9 nucleotides align to TRBD1. Germline V CDR1 and CDR2: MNHEY, SMNVEV (reference sequence). J was trimmed by 0 bases and V by 5 bases; bases with no gene match: 11. The CDR3 is 17 amino acids. As DNA, the CDR3 is TGTGCCAGCAGTCCCGGGACAGGGCAGCCAAGCTCCTACGAGCAGTACTTC. Translating gives CASSPGTGQPSSYEQYF.

This clonotype showed up just a few times. The chain employs TRBV5-1 and TRBJ2-7; the D call may be TRBD1 or TRBD2 (5 bases each). The CDR3 sequence is 15 residues long. Trimming removed 4 bases from V and 0 bases from J, with 14 bases in between. Germline CDR1 is SGHRS and CDR2 is YFSETQ. Written as DNA, the CDR3 is TGCGCCAGCAGCCCCGGGGCGGAGAGCTCCTACGAGCAGTACTTC. As protein: CASSPGAESSYEQYF.

The genes are TRBV7-2 and TRBJ1-2; a weak D match, TRBD1 (5 bases). The germline V gene encodes CDR1 SGHTA and CDR2 FQGNSA. V dropped 5 bases and J dropped 6 bases, with 16 bases sitting between them. The CDR3 spans 14 residues. The CDR3 loop reads CASSPRLGADGYTF. The CDR3 bases are TGTGCCAGCAGCCCCAGGTTAGGGGCCGATGGCTACACCTTC.

The gene calls are TRBV2 and TRBJ1-1; D is unresolved. Germline values: CDR1 SNHLY, CDR2 FYNNEI. Trimming removed 0 bases at V and 3 bases at J, with 5 bases between. This CDR3 region has 13 residues. CDR3 sequence: CASSEAPHTEAFF. The DNA of the CDR3 is TGTGCCAGCAGTGAAGCGCCCCACACTGAAGCTTTCTTT.

The chain joins TRBV7-2 to TRBJ2-1; weak D call: TRBD1 (6 bases). Germline V gene sequence: CDR1 SGHTA, CDR2 FQGNSA. This CDR3 has 15 amino acids. V was cut by 3 bases and J by 6 bases, with 15 bases left in between. In DNA, the CDR3 is TGTGCCAGCAGCTTCAAGGGGGTGACAGGCAATGAGCAGTTCTTC. Protein sequence: CASSFKGVTGNEQFF. Full variable domain (remainder filled in from reference TRBV7-2 and TRBJ2-1): GAGVSQSPSNKVTEKGKDVELRCDPISGHTALYWYRQSLGQGLEFLIYFQGNSAPDKSGLPSDRFSAERTGGSVSTLTIQRTQQEDSAVYLCASSFKGVTGNEQFFGPGTRLTVL.

This rearrangement joins TRBV20-1 to TRBJ2-1, with 7 bases matching TRBD1. CDR3 length equals 13 residues. Germline V gene data show CDR1 as DFQATT and CDR2 as SNEGSKA (reference sequence). V shed 6 bases, J shed 4 bases, and the junction held 6 bases outside the gene matches. The CDR3 DNA sequence: TGCAGTGCAACTGAGGGGGCGTACAATGAGCAGTTCTTC. This encodes CSATEGAYNEQFF.

This clonotype was seen a single time. The chain uses TRBV30 and TRBJ1-2; TRBD1 aligns across 7 bases. From germline, CDR1 is GTSNPN and CDR2 SVGIG (reference sequence). There are 12 residues in the CDR3. V shed 7 bases, J shed 3 bases, and the junction held 5 bases outside the gene matches. Here the CDR3 DNA reads TGTGCCTATGGACAGGTTTACTATGGCTACACCTTC. It yields the protein CAYGQVYYGYTF.

The J gene is TRBJ2-1, the V gene TRBV29-1, with 12 bases lining up with TRBD2. V lost 0 bases, J lost 9 bases, and 6 bases stayed unmatched. The V gene's germline CDR1 is SQVTM and CDR2 ANQGSEA. The CDR3 covers 15 residues. CDR3 coding DNA: TGCAGCGTTGAAGAACTAGCGGGGGGTTGGGGTGAGCAGTTCTTC. This translates into CSVEELAGGWGEQFF.

V is TRBV12-3 or TRBV12-4 and J is TRBJ1-1; D not resolved. V was cut by 3 bases and J by 0 bases, with 11 bases left in between. The CDR3 runs to 15 residues. The CDR3 protein is CASSFEGIVNTEAFF. CDR3 nucleotides: TGTGCCAGCAGTTTCGAAGGTATCGTGAACACTGAAGCTTTCTTT.

V gene TRBV9 combines with J gene TRBJ1-5; 9 nucleotides match TRBD1. Germline V CDR1 and CDR2: SGDLS, YYNGEE. V trimming: 4 bases; J trimming: 2 bases; junction bases outside the gene matches: 4. This CDR3 comprises 15 residues. The CDR3: CASSSQGAGNQPQHF. CDR3 bases: TGTGCCAGCAGCTCACAGGGGGCCGGCAATCAGCCCCAGCATTTT.

This clonotype has a single count. The rearrangement uses TRBV11-2 and TRBJ1-4; D is ambiguous. The CDR3 is 16 amino acids. The V gene lost 1 base and the J gene lost 3 bases, with 12 bases spanning the gap. Per the germline V gene, CDR1 is SGHAT and CDR2 is FQNNGV. The CDR3 DNA sequence: TGTGCCAGCAGCTTAGTAGCGGGAGAGGCTAATGAAAAACTGTTTTTT. It encodes CASSLVAGEANEKLFF.

The chain carries TRBV18 and TRBJ2-5; 7 nucleotides agree with TRBD1. The CDR3 runs 15 residues. With 3 bases clipped from V and 10 bases from J, the junction kept 14 bases outside the gene matches. Looked up from germline, CDR1 is KGHSH and CDR2 is LQKENI. The CDR3, as DNA: TGTGCCAGCTCACCCGGACAGGCGCGGCCTGGGGACCAGTACTTC. It encodes CASSPGQARPGDQYF.

The J gene is TRBJ1-2, the V gene TRBV12-3 or TRBV12-4, with TRBD1 identical over 7 bases. J gave up 6 bases and V 3 bases, and 1 base lay outside the gene matches. The CDR3 extends over 12 amino acids. CDR3 loop: CASSLTGNGYTF. Written as DNA, the CDR3 is TGTGCCAGCAGTTTGACAGGGAATGGCTACACCTTC.

The genes are TRBV20-1 and TRBJ1-2, with TRBD1 matching 11 bases. CDR3 length equals 14 residues. The J segment lost 6 bases and the V segment lost 2 bases, leaving 5 bases of the junction unmatched. Per the germline V gene, CDR1 is DFQATT and CDR2 is SNEGSKA (reference sequence). CDR3 region: CSARWTGGANGYTF. Written as DNA, the CDR3 is TGCAGTGCTAGATGGACAGGGGGCGCAAATGGCTACACCTTC.

The CDR3 region has the DNA TGCAGTGCTAGAGGACAGGGGAGTAACCAGGGGGCCCAGTACTTC. Protein sequence: CSARGQGSNQGAQYF. This chain links TRBV20-1 with TRBJ2-5; TRBD1 aligns across 8 bases. Germline CDR1 reads DFQATT; CDR2 reads SNEGSKA (reference sequence). The CDR3 runs 15 residues. V was pared by 1 base and J by 9 bases, with 13 bases of the junction left unmatched.

This rearrangement joins TRBV20-1 to TRBJ2-7, with D perhaps TRBD1 (7 bases). Germline CDR1 is DFQATT and CDR2 is SNEGSKA (reference sequence). Trimming removed 5 bases at V and 3 bases at J, with 17 bases between. The CDR3 sequence is 14 residues long. This CDR3 reads CSAGGGTEIYEQYF. The CDR3 nucleotides read TGCAGTGCTGGAGGCGGGACAGAGATCTACGAGCAGTACTTC.